The 7 T cell receptor beta chains presented below share a single source sample, sequenced in a study of T cell responses to AZD1222 COVID-19 vaccine. Libraries were prepared by immunoSEQ multiplex PCR; TCRdb keeps only in-frame clonotypes and omits some of them. In the table there are about 70,000 clones, 90% of which are singletons. The sample consisted of peripheral blood, taken 28 days after the second AZD1222 dose. The receptors were sampled from an adult who received the AZD1222 COVID-19 vaccine.

This sequence joins TRBV9 and TRBJ1-2, with a weak D call TRBD1 (5 bases). This CDR3 contains 15 residues. In germline, CDR1 is SGDLS, CDR2 YYNGEE. V was shortened by 4 bases and J by 8 bases, with 21 bases between the two germline ends. The CDR3 loop is CASSQILQGRQGYTF. The CDR3 DNA is TGTGCCAGCAGCCAGATACTTCAGGGAAGACAGGGCTACACCTTC.

The chain recombines TRBV24-1 with TRBJ2-1, with 10 positions matching TRBD2. The CDR3 contains 13 residues. The germline V gene has CDR1 KGHDR and CDR2 SFDVKD. V lost 6 bases and J lost 12; bases outside the gene matches: 7. This chain's CDR3 is CATSRLLAGPQFF. CDR3 nucleotide sequence: TGTGCCACCAGTAGGCTACTAGCGGGACCGCAGTTCTTC.

Here the CDR3 reads CASSYGQAPYGYTF. CDR3 bases: TGTGCCAGCAGTTACGGACAGGCTCCATATGGCTACACCTTC. V usage is TRBV6-2 or TRBV6-3 and J usage is TRBJ1-2; 7 nucleotides align to TRBD1. CDR3 size: 14 residues. The germline CDR1 and CDR2 sequences are MNHEY and SVGEGT. J was trimmed by 5 bases and V by 2 bases; bases with no gene match: 5.

V and J are TRBV3-1 (or the pseudogene TRBV3-2) and TRBJ2-2; D perhaps matches TRBD2 (6 bases). The germline V gene encodes CDR1 LGHDT and CDR2 YNNKEL (reference sequence). The CDR3 loop spans 17 amino acids. V was shortened by 3 bases and J by 7 bases, with 21 bases between the two germline ends. The DNA for the CDR3 is TGTGCCAGCAGCCAGTTGGCAGGCCAGGGAGGATTCGGGGAGCTGTTTTTT. Translation: CASSQLAGQGGFGELFF.

V gene TRBV5-5 combines with J gene TRBJ1-3, with 7 bases identical to TRBD1. Germline assignment: CDR1 SGHKS and CDR2 YYEKEE (reference sequence). V dropped 0 bases and J dropped 6; count of bases not matched to a gene: 12. This CDR3 region has 17 residues. Written as DNA, the CDR3 is TGTGCCAGCAGCTTGGCAGCAGGGGGGCAGGGAGTAAACACCATATATTTT. Amino acids: CASSLAAGGQGVNTIYF.

The genes are TRBV6-5 and TRBJ1-4; 8 nucleotides line up with TRBD1. The germline gives CDR1 MNHEY, CDR2 SVGAGI. Unmatched junction bases numbered 7, after V lost 2 bases and J lost 8 bases. The CDR3 spans 15 residues. The CDR3, as DNA: TGTGCCAGCAGTTACCGGGACAGGAGTTCCGAAAAACTGTTTTTT. This gives the protein CASSYRDRSSEKLFF.

The chain uses TRBV2 and TRBJ1-5; perhaps TRBD1 as D (6 bases). The germline V and J ends were trimmed by 6 bases and 4 bases, with 13 bases remaining between them. In germline, CDR1 is SNHLY, CDR2 FYNNEI. This CDR3 has 14 residues. The chain's CDR3 is CASSPDRLNQPQHF. CDR3 DNA: TGTGCCAGCAGCCCGGACAGACTTAATCAGCCCCAGCATTTT. The whole variable domain, remainder taken from reference TRBV2 and TRBJ1-5, is EPEVTQTPSHQVTQMGQEVILRCVPISNHLYFYWYRQILGQKVEFLVSFYNNEISEKSEIFDDQFSVERPDGSNFTLKIRSTKLEDSAMYFCASSPDRLNQPQHFGDGTRLSIL.